This T cell receptor beta chain emerged from a study of shared clonotypes between healthy human individuals (dated by TCRdb to about 2020). Turning to the overall study: The cohort comprised two women and three men aged 18 to 49 years. Per donor, three plates each were used for CD4 naive and CD4 memory, two for CD8 naive, and one for CD8 memory. Blood TCR repertoires of a handful of healthy adults were deeply sequenced to estimate repertoire size and the extent of clonotype sharing between individuals. To increase sequencing depth and limit assay-specific biases, TCR repertoire library preparation and sequencing were carried out by different laboratories using diverse techniques. Between about 0.8 and 9 billion PBMCs per donor were obtained by leukapheresis.

Comments on this clone: Which antigen it targets is not known. No base-level quality is on record; no much larger clone is a single base apart.

Healthy HIV-negative adults with no recently reported acute infections or vaccinations were included as donors. Every donor was a Caucasian adult living in Nashville, Tennessee, USA. CD4+ T cells were enriched through magnetic negative selection, after which naive cells were positively selected on CD45RA and the remaining negative fraction served as the memory subset. Blood was collected by leukapheresis, and PBMCs were isolated by Ficoll-Histopaque density gradient centrifugation and then cryopreserved in liquid nitrogen vapor phase. Analytical flow cytometry was used to check the purity and quantity of every magnetically sorted T cell population. Each sorted fraction had its genomic DNA isolated and then quantified by UV absorbance on a Nanodrop 2000c. The CDR1 and CDR2 encoded by the germline V gene (reference sequence) are WNHNN and SYGVQD. V drops 8 bases and J drops 1 base, leaving 9 bases in between. The CDR3 covers 12 residues, taking in both the cysteine and the phenylalanine. Only the CDR3 region is kept as DNA, spanning 36 bases read in frame from base 1.

Using the deep immunoSEQ assay, multiplex PCR amplified TCR CDR3 regions from genomic DNA. Extracted genomic DNA from each cell subset was distributed evenly across all wells of several immunoSEQ 96-well plates, and each plate was treated as a replicate. For sorted subsets, around 200 ng genomic DNA, equal to about 30,000 T cell genomes, was loaded into each replicate PCR. The purified libraries were quantified using a Qubit 3.0 fluorometer, sized with a Bioanalyzer 2100, and then quantified again using the KAPA Library Quantification kit. Each immunoSEQ 96-well plate was sequenced on its own single-read 150-cycle Illumina NextSeq 550 flow cell. The paper's processing steps were these. Because only junctional sequences without quality scores were contained in the immunoSEQ output, filtering matching that applied to full-length reads could not be performed. To assign V/J genes and CDR3, sequences were annotated using PyIR, a Python wrapper for IgBLAST v1.9, with IMGT germline references. Reads with weak V/J assignments (E-value above 1e-6), missing CDR3, stop codons, out-of-frame junctions, or ambiguous translated residues were removed. V3J clonotypes were defined as sequences sharing the same inferred V gene, J gene, and CDR3 amino acid sequence. Percentage overlap between repertoires was computed as shared unique clonotypes divided by the size of the smaller repertoire. Richness of each repertoire was evaluated using RTK rarefaction, the Chao1 estimator, and Recon v2.1 estimates of unobserved clonotypes. Generation probabilities were computed with OLGA for all TCRbeta clonotypes obtained by the gDNA method from a handful of donors. TCRdb re-hosts the immuneACCESS table, in-frame sequences only. Its copies lack some clones; in the studies checked, an unresolved V gene accounts for under half of them, and the cause for the rest is not known. The DNA gave D and trimming, while V, J and clone size come from that table. The sample table holds about 1,500,000 clones, of which roughly 96% were seen once. The ten largest clones add up to approximately 1.1% of the sample.

Findings and caveats that apply to the study as a whole: Naive subsets generally had larger estimated clonotype richness than memory subsets did. Incomplete sequencing was indicated by rarefaction of sorted-subset datasets, despite the large sequencing depth. Sampling was restricted to blood, and TCR repertoires in tissues likely differ from the TCR repertoires found in blood. Clonotypes shared by all four sorted-subset donors showed higher generation probabilities than non-shared clonotypes. Because the study included a small number of donors, the genetic and exposure-history diversity represented was limited. Around 5.4% of naive CD4, 3.5% of naive CD8, 2.3% of memory CD4, and less than 0.45% of memory CD8 clonotypes were shared across several donors. Based on pairwise subsampling, the degree of clonotype sharing among donors was expected to be affected by sequencing depth.

The TCR was taken from a man aged 25-40 years in good health. In this chain, TRBV10-1 is recombined with TRBJ2-7, and possibly TRBD1, on 5 matching bases. Sequenced material: naive CD4+ T cells sorted from blood. The cell subset or site label on this specimen signifies: CD45RA+ positively selected. This receptor carries the CDR3 CASGRGSYEQYF. The nucleotides read TGCGCCAGCGGTAGGGGTTCCTACGAGCAGTACTTC.